Below, 30 T cell receptor beta chains from the same sample are listed, as sequenced in a study of shared clonotypes between healthy human individuals. Sequencing was performed with immunoSEQ multiplex PCR; in TCRdb, only in-frame clones are kept and a portion is missing. The profile shows roughly 520,000 clones, roughly 95% of them singletons. Sequences were obtained from naive CD4+ T cells sorted from blood. Subset defined: CD45RA+ positively selected. Receptor source: a woman in her twenties or thirties in good health.

The chain recombines TRBV6-1 with TRBJ1-1; a possible D gene is TRBD1 (6 bases). The CDR3 length is 13 residues. V lost 5 bases and J 1 base, leaving 8 bases between the germline ends. CDR1 and CDR2 (germline): MNHNS, SASEGT. The CDR3 region has the DNA TGTGCCAGCAGTCTACAGGGGAACACTGAAGCTTTCTTT. This translates into CASSLQGNTEAFF.

The rearrangement uses TRBV28 and TRBJ2-2; TRBD2 aligns across 9 bases. The CDR3 contains 20 residues. V lost 6 bases and J lost 3; bases outside the gene matches: 20. Germline-derived CDR1 and CDR2 are MDHEN and SYDVKM. CDR3: CASSPASGVGWGRDTGELFF. The DNA for the CDR3 is TGTGCCAGCAGCCCCGCTAGCGGGGTGGGTTGGGGCAGGGACACCGGGGAGCTGTTTTTT.

This chain uses TRBV5-6 with TRBJ1-2; TRBD1 might be the D (6 bases). The CDR3 is 19 residues long. The V end was cut by 4 bases, the J end by 0 bases, with 25 bases between. Germline V gene data show CDR1 as SGHDT and CDR2 as YYEEEE. CDR3 loop: CASSPGPDRTYTSNYGYTF. As DNA, the CDR3 is TGTGCCAGCAGCCCGGGCCCTGACAGGACATATACTTCTAACTATGGCTACACCTTC.

The V gene is TRBV4-1, the J gene TRBJ1-3, with no clear D. V was shortened by 2 bases and J by 0 bases, with 11 bases between the two germline ends. The CDR3 loop spans 16 amino acids. Germline V gene lookup returns CDR1 MGHRA and CDR2 YSYEKL. The CDR3, as DNA: TGCGCCAGCAGCCAACCCTACGGTGGCTCTGGAAACACCATATATTTT. This encodes CASSQPYGGSGNTIYF.

CDR3 DNA sequence: TGTGCCACTAGGAGGGGGGGCGTTATTGTGAATGAGCAGTTCTTC. This gives the protein CATRRGGVIVNEQFF. The chain has TRBV6-5 and TRBJ2-1; weak D call: TRBD2 (7 bases). The V and J ends lost 10 bases and 7 bases respectively, with 23 bases between them. This CDR3 region has 15 residues. Germline CDR1 is MNHEY and CDR2 is SVGAGI.

The gene calls are TRBV20-1 and TRBJ2-4; D not resolved. CDR3 size: 10 residues. Germline V gives CDR1 DFQATT, CDR2 SNEGSKA (reference sequence). The V and J ends lost 7 bases and 7 bases respectively, with 8 bases between them. CDR3 amino acids: CSGRLNIQYF. The CDR3 nucleotides are TGCAGTGGACGGTTGAACATTCAGTACTTC.

This chain uses TRBV10-1 with TRBJ2-1, with 8 bases aligning to TRBD2. The CDR3 extends over 17 amino acids. The germline V gene encodes CDR1 WNHNN and CDR2 SYGVQD (reference sequence). V lost 1 base, J lost 7 bases, and 12 bases stayed unmatched. This CDR3 is CASSEWRTSRPGNEQFF. CDR3 in DNA: TGCGCCAGCAGTGAGTGGAGGACTAGCAGACCGGGTAATGAGCAGTTCTTC.

The gene calls are TRBV19 and TRBJ1-6, with a possible D match to TRBD1 (5 bases). V lost 3 bases, J lost 5 bases, and 14 bases lay in between. This CDR3 contains 16 residues. CDR1 is LNHDA and CDR2 is SQIVND in the germline V gene (reference sequence). CDR3 region: CASSIGAVDNNSPLHF. The CDR3 region has the DNA TGTGCCAGTAGTATTGGTGCAGTGGACAATAATTCACCCCTCCACTTT.

The chain uses TRBV29-1 and TRBJ2-1; no clear D gene. CDR1 and CDR2 (germline): SQVTM, ANQGSEA. The CDR3 runs 14 residues. The germline V and J ends were trimmed by 3 bases and 4 bases, with 13 bases remaining between them. CDR3 DNA: TGCAGCGTTGAGGACGGCTTAATTTACAATGAGCAGTTCTTC. This sequence encodes CSVEDGLIYNEQFF.

The chain links TRBV28 to TRBJ2-2; perhaps TRBD2 as D (5 bases). Per germline, CDR1 MDHEN and CDR2 SYDVKM. The CDR3 has 15 amino acids. Deletions cut 3 bases from V and 6 bases from J, with 14 bases between. This CDR3 reads CASSFRDVWAGELFF. Written as DNA, the CDR3 is TGTGCCAGCAGTTTTCGGGATGTCTGGGCCGGGGAGCTGTTTTTT.

This sequence joins TRBV28 and TRBJ2-2, with D maybe TRBD1 (6 bases). Germline V lookup: CDR1 MDHEN, CDR2 SYDVKM. The CDR3 covers 16 residues. Trimming took off 10 bases at V and 6 bases at J, with 24 bases between the two ends. The CDR3 DNA is TGTGCCACCAGAGGGGGAACAGGGATAGGGTCCGGGGAGCTGTTTTTT. Its protein is CATRGGTGIGSGELFF. The full variable domain, its missing parts supplied by reference TRBV28 and TRBJ2-2, is DVKVTQSSRYLVKRTGEKVFLECVQDMDHENMFWYRQDPGLGLRLIYFSYDVKMKEKGDIPEGYSVSREKKERFSLILESASTNQTSMYLCATRGGTGIGSGELFFGEGSRLTVL.

The V and J genes are TRBV6-5 and TRBJ2-4; possibly TRBD1 for D (6 bases). Deletions cut 10 bases from V and 9 bases from J, with 22 bases between. Germline assignment: CDR1 MNHEY and CDR2 SVGAGI. There are 14 residues in the CDR3. Written as DNA, the CDR3 is TGTGCCACCACGCAGTCTCGACAGGCGGGCATTCAGTACTTC. Translation gives CATTQSRQAGIQYF.

The gene calls are TRBV5-4 and TRBJ2-1; 8 positions match TRBD2. V gave up 0 bases and J gave up 4 bases; unmatched junction bases: 12. Per the germline V gene, CDR1 is SGHNT and CDR2 is YYREEE (reference sequence). This CDR3 has 18 amino acids. The CDR3 protein is CASSLAVGSGAQYNEQFF. The CDR3 coding sequence is TGTGCCAGCAGCTTGGCCGTTGGTAGCGGGGCACAATACAATGAGCAGTTCTTC.

J is TRBJ2-7 and V is TRBV18; D is uncertain. This CDR3 has 12 amino acids. V dropped 6 bases and J dropped 5 bases, with 11 bases sitting between them. Germline V gene lookup returns CDR1 KGHSH and CDR2 LQKENI. The CDR3: CASSHYVHEQYF. The CDR3 DNA reads TGTGCCAGCTCGCATTATGTTCACGAGCAGTACTTC.

The chain is built from TRBV6-5 and TRBJ2-1; D not certain. Deletions cut 9 bases from V and 7 bases from J, with 13 bases between. This CDR3 region has 12 residues. Germline CDR1 is MNHEY and CDR2 is SVGAGI. CDR3 in amino acids: CARLSVGNEQFF. CDR3 in DNA: TGTGCCAGACTCTCAGTAGGTAATGAGCAGTTCTTC.

The chain joins TRBV7-8 to TRBJ1-4; the D gene is possibly TRBD1 (6 bases). Trimming took off 1 base at V and 0 bases at J, with 15 bases between the two ends. This CDR3 has 18 residues. The germline CDR1 and CDR2 sequences are SGHVS and FQNEAQ. For the CDR3, the DNA is TGTGCCAGCAGCTTAGTCCCAGGGGCCTTTGCAACTAATGAAAAACTGTTTTTT. This codes for CASSLVPGAFATNEKLFF.

This rearrangement joins TRBV28 to TRBJ1-5, with a weak D call TRBD1 (5 bases). CDR3 length: 14 residues. The germline CDR1 and CDR2 sequences are MDHEN and SYDVKM. V dropped 6 bases and J dropped 3 bases, with 12 bases sitting between them. As DNA, the CDR3 is TGTGCCAGCAGGGCCGGGACGACCAATCAGCCCCAGCATTTT. Protein product: CASRAGTTNQPQHF.

A single count supports this clone. V is TRBV19 and J is TRBJ2-2, with TRBD1 as a possible D gene (5 bases). V was clipped by 3 bases and J by 5 bases, with 16 bases between them. Germline lookup yields CDR1 LNHDA and CDR2 SQIVND (reference sequence). This CDR3 region has 16 residues. CDR3 coding DNA: TGTGCCAGTAGTATCAGGGCGTTTCGGAGAACCGGGGAGCTGTTTTTT. The encoded protein is CASSIRAFRRTGELFF. Based on the CDR3 plus reference TRBV19 and TRBJ2-2, the full variable domain is DGGITQSPKYLFRKEGQNVTLSCEQNLNHDAMYWYRQDPGQGLRLIYYSQIVNDFQKGDIAEGYSVSREKKESFPLTVTSAQKNPTAFYLCASSIRAFRRTGELFFGEGSRLTVL.

The V call is TRBV27, the J call TRBJ1-1; TRBD1 might be the D (5 bases). Trimming removed 6 bases at V and 4 bases at J, with 15 bases between. CDR1 is MNHEY, CDR2 SMNVEV, per germline (reference sequence). This CDR3 is built from 14 residues. The CDR3 is CASRGEWTSTEAFF. DNA of the CDR3: TGTGCCAGCAGAGGGGAATGGACGAGCACTGAAGCTTTCTTT.

This sequence joins TRBV6-4 and TRBJ1-5; D not resolved. CDR1 is MRHNA, CDR2 SNTAGT, per germline. The CDR3 length is 14 residues. V shed 6 bases and J shed 0 bases, with 9 bases lying between them. The CDR3 sequence is CASRKNVSNQPQHF. The CDR3 bases are TGTGCCAGCAGAAAAAATGTTAGCAATCAGCCCCAGCATTTT.

This chain links TRBV29-1 with TRBJ2-3; D is perhaps TRBD2 (6 bases). V was trimmed by 5 bases and J by 6 bases, leaving 18 bases between them. CDR3 size: 14 residues. CDR1 is SQVTM and CDR2 is ANQGSEA in the germline V gene. CDR3 DNA sequence: TGCAGCGTTTCCCCGGGAGCCACACGGGATACGCAGTATTTT. Amino acids: CSVSPGATRDTQYF.

Here the CDR3 DNA reads TGTGCCAGCAGGGATACAGGGGACTATGAGCAGTTCTTC. Protein product: CASRDTGDYEQFF. This chain links TRBV2 with TRBJ2-1, with D perhaps matching TRBD1 (7 bases). V was pared by 6 bases and J by 8 bases, with 14 bases between. Germline loops: CDR1 SNHLY, CDR2 FYNNEI. The CDR3 runs 13 residues.

V usage is TRBV11-2 and J usage is TRBJ2-3; 7 bases are a match to TRBD1. Per germline, CDR1 SGHAT and CDR2 FQNNGV. J was trimmed by 2 bases and V by 5 bases; bases with no gene match: 10. The CDR3 consists of 16 residues. The CDR3 DNA follows: TGTGCCAGCAGCGCAACGTACGGGACAGACACAGATACGCAGTATTTT. This gives the protein CASSATYGTDTDTQYF.

The rearrangement uses TRBV19 and TRBJ2-3, with 7 positions matching TRBD2. Germline CDR1 is LNHDA and CDR2 is SQIVND (reference sequence). The CDR3 runs 15 residues. J was trimmed by 4 bases and V by 6 bases; bases with no gene match: 10. CDR3 protein: CASRPGGGPPDTQYF. The DNA for the CDR3 is TGTGCCAGTAGGCCGGGAGGAGGGCCACCAGATACGCAGTATTTT.

The CDR3 nucleotides read TGTGCCTGGAGTGTACCGTGGAGTGAAGCTTTCTTT. Translating it yields CAWSVPWSEAFF. V usage is TRBV30 and J usage is TRBJ1-1; D unclear. Trimming left V 0 bases short and J 7 bases short, with 9 bases between. The CDR3 runs to 12 residues. Per germline, CDR1 GTSNPN and CDR2 SVGIG (reference sequence).

The chain employs TRBV4-1 and TRBJ1-4; possible D gene TRBD1, 5 bases. Trimming took 1 base from V and 10 from J, leaving 22 bases between them. From germline, CDR1 is MGHRA and CDR2 YSYEKL. This CDR3 has 17 residues. For the CDR3, the DNA is TGCGCCAGCAGCCAAGCCCCCGGAGGGGCAAAAGGGGTAAAACTGTTTTTT. Amino acid sequence: CASSQAPGGAKGVKLFF.

The V gene is TRBV6-1, the J gene TRBJ2-7; 8 bases line up with TRBD2. The V gene end was trimmed by 2 bases and the J gene end by 9 bases; junction bases not matched to a gene: 6. The CDR3 extends over 13 amino acids. In germline, CDR1 is MNHNS, CDR2 SASEGT. In DNA, the CDR3 is TGTGCCAGCAGTGAATTGCGGGAGGTGGGGCAGTACTTC. It codes for CASSELREVGQYF.

The chain couples TRBV5-1 to TRBJ1-1; D not certain. CDR1 and CDR2 from the germline V gene are SGHRS and YFSETQ. The CDR3 totals 17 residues. V was shortened by 0 bases and J by 0 bases, with 15 bases between the two germline ends. The CDR3 region is CASSLGWEPTLNTEAFF. The CDR3 bases are TGCGCCAGCAGCTTGGGTTGGGAGCCCACATTGAACACTGAAGCTTTCTTT.

V is TRBV6-1 and J is TRBJ2-5, with TRBD2 as a possible D gene (6 bases). The CDR3 contains 13 residues. CDR1 and CDR2 (germline): MNHNS, SASEGT. Trimming shortened V by 6 bases and J by 4 bases, and 12 bases separated the two germline ends. The CDR3 sequence is CASSPLGGETQYF. In nucleotides, the CDR3 is TGTGCCAGCAGCCCTTTGGGGGGAGAGACCCAGTACTTC.

This clone has only one observation. The DNA for the CDR3 is TGTGCCAGCAGTTCAGGTGAAGGAGCGGTAGATACGCAGTATTTT. Amino acids: CASSSGEGAVDTQYF. J is TRBJ2-3 and V is TRBV28; D is perhaps TRBD2 (5 bases). CDR3 size: 15 residues. V lost 4 bases, J lost 5 bases, and 16 bases lay in between. The V gene's germline CDR1 is MDHEN and CDR2 SYDVKM.